Listed below are T cell receptor beta chains from one sample, sequenced in a study of CD8 T cells in Susac syndrome. TCRdb ran MiXCR on the immunoSEQ multiplex PCR reads and lists one entry per CDR3 protein. The data show around 45,000 distinct CDR3 sequences, with 85% to 95% seen just once and around 0.4% held by the top ten. The sample consisted of CD8+ T cells from PBMCs. The receptors shown here come from a human donor in good health. Each CDR3 is given with its conserved first and last residue. Each record gives: V gene, J gene, clone size, D gene, CDR3 protein, CDR3 DNA. A D gene is named only where the DNA matches it firmly. Not all rows give a size; the values are once, few, many and, for expanded clones, a class.

v_gene: TRBV6-2/TRBV6-3
j_gene: TRBJ2-1
abundance: once
d_gene: .
CDR3aa: CASSYSLARDNEQFF
CDR3nt: TGTGCCAGCAGTTACTCTTTAGCGCGAGACAATGAGCAGTTCTTC

v_gene: TRBV11-2
j_gene: TRBJ2-4
abundance: .
d_gene: .
CDR3aa: CASSPPEGGERKAKNIQYF
CDR3nt: TGTGCCAGCAGCCCCCCCGAAGGCGGGGAGCGTAAAGCCAAAAACATTCAGTACTTC

v_gene: TRBV6-2/TRBV6-3
j_gene: TRBJ2-2
abundance: .
d_gene: TRBD2
CDR3aa: CASTTGGDTGELFF
CDR3nt: TGTGCCAGCACCACGGGAGGGGACACCGGGGAGCTGTTTTTT

v_gene: TRBV5-4
j_gene: TRBJ2-7
abundance: .
d_gene: .
CDR3aa: CASSPADSYEQYF
CDR3nt: TGTGCCAGCAGCCCTGCGGACAGCTACGAGCAGTACTTC

v_gene: TRBV15
j_gene: TRBJ2-7
abundance: .
d_gene: .
CDR3aa: CATSSYRGGHEQYF
CDR3nt: TGTGCCACCAGCAGTTACAGGGGAGGACACGAGCAGTACTTC

v_gene: TRBV3-1
j_gene: TRBJ2-7
abundance: .
d_gene: .
CDR3aa: CASSQAPDEQYF
CDR3nt: TGTGCCAGCAGCCAAGCCCCGGACGAGCAGTACTTC

v_gene: TRBV6-5
j_gene: TRBJ2-1
abundance: once
d_gene: TRBD2
CDR3aa: CASTWSSGSSEQFF
CDR3nt: TGTGCCAGCACGTGGTCTAGCGGGAGTTCGGAGCAGTTCTTC

v_gene: TRBV27
j_gene: TRBJ1-1
abundance: .
d_gene: .
CDR3aa: CASVSLNTEASF
CDR3nt: TGTGCCAGCGTGAGTTTGAACACTGAAGCTTCCTTT

v_gene: TRBV7-6
j_gene: TRBJ2-5
abundance: .
d_gene: .
CDR3aa: CASSTRRKETQYF
CDR3nt: TGTGCCAGCAGCACGAGACGGAAAGAGACCCAGTACTTC

v_gene: TRBV5-1
j_gene: TRBJ2-2
abundance: .
d_gene: .
CDR3aa: CASTYRVNTGELFF
CDR3nt: TGCGCCAGCACCTACCGGGTGAACACCGGGGAGCTGTTTTTT

v_gene: TRBV5-6
j_gene: TRBJ1-1
abundance: .
d_gene: .
CDR3aa: CASSVHDLMNTEAFF
CDR3nt: TGTGCCAGCAGCGTACACGACCTCATGAACACTGAAGCTTTCTTT

v_gene: TRBV6-1
j_gene: TRBJ2-1
abundance: .
d_gene: TRBD2
CDR3aa: CASTHLGVASGTGYNEQFF
CDR3nt: TGTGCCAGCACCCACCTGGGAGTGGCTAGCGGCACGGGATACAATGAGCAGTTCTTC

v_gene: TRBV30
j_gene: TRBJ1-2
abundance: .
d_gene: .
CDR3aa: CAWSGGGGYTF
CDR3nt: TGTGCCTGGAGTGGAGGTGGAGGCTACACCTTC

v_gene: TRBV6-5
j_gene: TRBJ1-2
abundance: .
d_gene: TRBD1
CDR3aa: CASSYSRTGKVGYGYTF
CDR3nt: TGTGCCAGCAGTTACTCCAGGACAGGGAAGGTTGGCTATGGCTACACCTTC

v_gene: TRBV19
j_gene: TRBJ1-5
abundance: .
d_gene: .
CDR3aa: CASSIKGYSNQPQHF
CDR3nt: TGTGCCAGTAGTATTAAGGGGTATAGCAATCAGCCCCAGCATTTT

v_gene: TRBV7-9
j_gene: TRBJ2-1
abundance: .
d_gene: .
CDR3aa: CASQEGDWGYNEQFF
CDR3nt: TGTGCCAGCCAAGAAGGCGATTGGGGATACAATGAGCAGTTCTTC

v_gene: TRBV5-1
j_gene: TRBJ2-7
abundance: .
d_gene: .
CDR3aa: CASSLSRWPYEQYF
CDR3nt: TGCGCCAGCAGCTTGTCGAGGTGGCCCTACGAGCAGTACTTC

v_gene: TRBV6-2/TRBV6-3
j_gene: TRBJ2-7
abundance: .
d_gene: TRBD2
CDR3aa: CASSPPFEGRVYEQYF
CDR3nt: TGTGCCAGCAGCCCGCCTTTTGAGGGGAGGGTCTACGAGCAGTACTTC

v_gene: TRBV4-1
j_gene: TRBJ2-7
abundance: .
d_gene: .
CDR3aa: CASSPVGPNSYEQYF
CDR3nt: TGCGCCAGCAGCCCCGTTGGTCCAAACTCCTACGAGCAGTACTTC

v_gene: TRBV4-1
j_gene: TRBJ2-2
abundance: .
d_gene: .
CDR3aa: CASSQRGTGELFF
CDR3nt: TGCGCCAGCAGCCAACGGGGCACCGGGGAGCTGTTTTTT

v_gene: TRBV19
j_gene: TRBJ2-4
abundance: .
d_gene: TRBD2
CDR3aa: CASSIGLAGPKNIQYF
CDR3nt: TGTGCCAGTAGTATAGGACTAGCGGGACCCAAAAACATTCAGTACTTC

v_gene: TRBV7-2
j_gene: TRBJ2-5
abundance: once
d_gene: TRBD2
CDR3aa: CASSLDSGSGETQYF
CDR3nt: TGTGCCAGCAGCTTAGACAGCGGGAGTGGAGAGACCCAGTACTTC

v_gene: TRBV7-9
j_gene: TRBJ2-7
abundance: once
d_gene: .
CDR3aa: CASSLVSSGDEQYF
CDR3nt: TGTGCCAGCAGCTTAGTGTCATCGGGGGACGAGCAGTACTTC

v_gene: TRBV5-6
j_gene: TRBJ2-3
abundance: .
d_gene: .
CDR3aa: CASSPQAGWGTDTQYF
CDR3nt: TGTGCCAGCAGCCCCCAGGCGGGGTGGGGCACAGATACGCAGTATTTT

v_gene: TRBV24-1
j_gene: TRBJ2-1
abundance: .
d_gene: TRBD2
CDR3aa: CATSDSVAGSSYNEQFF
CDR3nt: TGTGCCACCAGTGATTCCGTAGCGGGAAGTTCCTACAATGAGCAGTTCTTC

v_gene: TRBV7-9
j_gene: TRBJ2-7
abundance: .
d_gene: TRBD1
CDR3aa: CASSLLTGGSYEQYF
CDR3nt: TGTGCCAGCAGCTTATTGACAGGGGGCAGCTACGAGCAGTACTTC

v_gene: TRBV7-9
j_gene: TRBJ2-1
abundance: .
d_gene: TRBD2
CDR3aa: CASSPPTSALFHEQFF
CDR3nt: TGTGCCAGCAGCCCTCCGACTAGCGCTTTGTTCCATGAGCAGTTCTTC

v_gene: TRBV5-1
j_gene: TRBJ2-7
abundance: .
d_gene: .
CDR3aa: CASRAPDNSYEQYF
CDR3nt: TGCGCCAGCAGAGCCCCGGACAACTCCTACGAGCAGTACTTC

v_gene: TRBV12-3/TRBV12-4
j_gene: TRBJ2-5
abundance: .
d_gene: TRBD1
CDR3aa: CASTYRDRGQETQYF
CDR3nt: TGTGCCAGCACCTACCGGGACAGGGGTCAAGAGACCCAGTACTTC

v_gene: TRBV5-1
j_gene: TRBJ1-1
abundance: .
d_gene: .
CDR3aa: CASSSTHRESTEAFF
CDR3nt: TGCGCCAGCAGCTCGACCCACAGGGAGTCCACTGAAGCTTTCTTT

v_gene: TRBV5-4
j_gene: TRBJ1-1
abundance: .
d_gene: TRBD1
CDR3aa: CASSDRQGEAFF
CDR3nt: TGTGCCAGCAGCGATAGACAGGGTGAAGCTTTCTTT

v_gene: TRBV15
j_gene: TRBJ2-1
abundance: .
d_gene: .
CDR3aa: CATSREGVNEQFF
CDR3nt: TGTGCCACCAGCAGAGAAGGGGTAAATGAGCAGTTCTTC

v_gene: TRBV5-1
j_gene: TRBJ2-1
abundance: .
d_gene: TRBD1
CDR3aa: CASSKTGTVFNEQFF
CDR3nt: TGCGCCAGCAGCAAAACCGGGACAGTTTTCAATGAGCAGTTCTTC

v_gene: TRBV18
j_gene: TRBJ2-7
abundance: .
d_gene: .
CDR3aa: CASSPRDRESPYEQYF
CDR3nt: TGTGCCAGCTCACCACGGGACCGGGAGTCGCCTTACGAGCAGTACTTC

v_gene: TRBV7-9
j_gene: TRBJ1-2
abundance: .
d_gene: .
CDR3aa: CASSSVGLAYGYTF
CDR3nt: TGTGCCAGCAGCTCTGTTGGGTTGGCCTATGGCTACACCTTC

v_gene: TRBV12-5
j_gene: TRBJ2-1
abundance: .
d_gene: TRBD1
CDR3aa: CASGAGTGWDNEQFF
CDR3nt: TGTGCTAGTGGCGCCGGGACAGGGTGGGACAATGAGCAGTTCTTC

v_gene: TRBV7-2
j_gene: TRBJ1-1
abundance: .
d_gene: .
CDR3aa: CASSTTELNTEAFF
CDR3nt: TGTGCCAGCAGCACAACGGAGCTGAACACTGAAGCTTTCTTT

v_gene: TRBV19
j_gene: TRBJ1-1
abundance: .
d_gene: .
CDR3aa: CASQRGENTEAFF
CDR3nt: TGTGCCAGCCAAAGGGGGGAGAACACTGAAGCTTTCTTT

v_gene: TRBV18
j_gene: TRBJ2-1
abundance: .
d_gene: TRBD2
CDR3aa: CASSPNPGTSGGSYNEQFF
CDR3nt: TGTGCCAGCTCACCGAATCCCGGGACTAGCGGGGGCTCCTACAATGAGCAGTTCTTC

v_gene: TRBV4-3
j_gene: TRBJ2-1
abundance: .
d_gene: TRBD2
CDR3aa: CASSQDGLAYNEQFF
CDR3nt: TGCGCCAGCAGCCAAGATGGACTAGCCTACAATGAGCAGTTCTTC

v_gene: TRBV5-1
j_gene: TRBJ2-7
abundance: few
d_gene: TRBD1
CDR3aa: CASSGQVVHEQYF
CDR3nt: TGCGCCAGTTCGGGACAGGTGGTCCACGAGCAGTACTTC

v_gene: TRBV9
j_gene: TRBJ2-5
abundance: .
d_gene: .
CDR3aa: CASSRQGLRETQYF
CDR3nt: TGTGCCAGCAGCCGACAGGGACTCCGAGAGACCCAGTACTTC

v_gene: TRBV5-1
j_gene: TRBJ1-2
abundance: .
d_gene: .
CDR3aa: CASSYTGTNYGYTF
CDR3nt: TGCGCCAGCAGCTACACAGGGACCAACTATGGCTACACCTTC

v_gene: TRBV4-1
j_gene: TRBJ1-1
abundance: .
d_gene: .
CDR3aa: CASSWGLGGMNTEAFF
CDR3nt: TGCGCCAGCAGCTGGGGTCTGGGAGGAATGAACACTGAAGCTTTCTTT

v_gene: TRBV7-9
j_gene: TRBJ2-3
abundance: .
d_gene: TRBD2
CDR3aa: CASSRTSGSITTDTQYF
CDR3nt: TGTGCCAGCAGCCGGACTAGCGGAAGTATTACCACAGATACGCAGTATTTT